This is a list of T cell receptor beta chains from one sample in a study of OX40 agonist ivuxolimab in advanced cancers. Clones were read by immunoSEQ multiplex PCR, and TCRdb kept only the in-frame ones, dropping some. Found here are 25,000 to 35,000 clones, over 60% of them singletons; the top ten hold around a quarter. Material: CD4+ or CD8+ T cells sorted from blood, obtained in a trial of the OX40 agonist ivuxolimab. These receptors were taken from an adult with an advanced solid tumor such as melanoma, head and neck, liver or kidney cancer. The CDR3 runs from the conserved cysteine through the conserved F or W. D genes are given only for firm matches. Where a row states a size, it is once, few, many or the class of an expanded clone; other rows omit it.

DNA: TGTGCCAGCAGTGACCCCGCGGGGGAGCGAGGCTATGGCTACACCTTC
CDR3: CASSDPAGERGYGYTF
J: TRBJ1-2
D: .
size: .
V: TRBV2

DNA: TGTGCCAGCAGCTTGGGGGCTTGGGGGGAAAGAGGCTACACCTTC
CDR3: CASSLGAWGERGYTF
J: TRBJ1-2
D: .
size: .
V: TRBV5-6

DNA: TGTGCCAGCAGCCCCTGGGCTAGCGGGGGGAATGAGCAGTTCTTC
CDR3: CASSPWASGGNEQFF
J: TRBJ2-1
D: TRBD2
size: .
V: TRBV5-5

DNA: TGTGCCAGCAGCTTAGCTAGTATGAGTGAGCAGTTCTTC
CDR3: CASSLASMSEQFF
J: TRBJ2-1
D: .
size: .
V: TRBV7-9

DNA: TGTGCCAGCAGTACCCGACGGGGCAAAAACATTCAGTACTTC
CDR3: CASSTRRGKNIQYF
J: TRBJ2-4
D: .
size: .
V: TRBV28

DNA: TGTGCCAGCAGTTTATCTATCCAGGGCCCGGGGGAGACCCAGTACTTC
CDR3: CASSLSIQGPGETQYF
J: TRBJ2-5
D: .
size: few
V: TRBV28

DNA: TGTGCCAGCAGCCAACAGGGCACAGATACGCAGTATTTT
CDR3: CASSQQGTDTQYF
J: TRBJ2-3
D: .
size: .
V: TRBV6-1

DNA: TGTGCCAGCAGTACCACAGGGGGCGCGGGTCAGCCCCAGCATTTT
CDR3: CASSTTGGAGQPQHF
J: TRBJ1-5
D: TRBD1
size: .
V: TRBV6-5

DNA: TGTGCCAGCAGCTTAAGAGCGGGGGGGGAGACCCAGTACTTC
CDR3: CASSLRAGGETQYF
J: TRBJ2-5
D: TRBD2
size: .
V: TRBV7-2

DNA: TGTGCCAGCAGCGGGACACCCAAGGCCAAAAACATTCAGTACTTC
CDR3: CASSGTPKAKNIQYF
J: TRBJ2-4
D: .
size: once
V: TRBV6-1

DNA: TGTGCCAGCAGCTTGGAGCCCAGGGGTGGCTATGGCTACACCTTC
CDR3: CASSLEPRGGYGYTF
J: TRBJ1-2
D: .
size: few
V: TRBV5-4

DNA: TGTGCCAGCTCCCTCGGGGGGGCCTGGGCCGGGGAGCTGTTTTTT
CDR3: CASSLGGAWAGELFF
J: TRBJ2-2
D: TRBD2
size: .
V: TRBV28

DNA: TGTGCCAGCAGTTTTGACAGGGGAGTTGGTGCTTTCTTT
CDR3: CASSFDRGVGAFF
J: TRBJ1-1
D: TRBD1
size: .
V: TRBV28

DNA: TGTGCCAGCTCACCCTTTACTCCGGGGGCCGGTTACACTGAAGCTTTCTTT
CDR3: CASSPFTPGAGYTEAFF
J: TRBJ1-1
D: .
size: .
V: TRBV18

DNA: TGCAGCTTCGAAAGTCAGGGTGGAACTGAAGCTTTCTTT
CDR3: CSFESQGGTEAFF
J: TRBJ1-1
D: .
size: .
V: TRBV29-1

DNA: TGTGCCTGGAGTGTAGACTGGAACACTGAAGCTTTCTTT
CDR3: CAWSVDWNTEAFF
J: TRBJ1-1
D: .
size: few
V: TRBV30

DNA: TGTGCCAGCAAAGGGGGCGCACATCGCGAGCAGTACTTC
CDR3: CASKGGAHREQYF
J: TRBJ2-7
D: TRBD1
size: .
V: TRBV6-1

DNA: TGTGCCAGCAGCTTATTGGGACTAGCGGGGGTGGAAGATACGCAGTATTTT
CDR3: CASSLLGLAGVEDTQYF
J: TRBJ2-3
D: TRBD2
size: .
V: TRBV11-2

DNA: TGCGCCAGCAGCCAAGGCGGACAGGGTTGGACTGAAGCTTTCTTT
CDR3: CASSQGGQGWTEAFF
J: TRBJ1-1
D: TRBD1
size: .
V: TRBV4-1

DNA: TGTGCCAGTGGGTCGGGGGGAACTGGAAACACCATATATTTT
CDR3: CASGSGGTGNTIYF
J: TRBJ1-3
D: .
size: .
V: TRBV6-1

DNA: TGCGCCAGCAGCTTCCGAGGGGCTAACACAGATACGCAGTATTTT
CDR3: CASSFRGANTDTQYF
J: TRBJ2-3
D: .
size: .
V: TRBV5-1

DNA: TGTGCCAGCAGTGACCGTCCTGGTGGCACTGAAGCTTTCTTT
CDR3: CASSDRPGGTEAFF
J: TRBJ1-1
D: .
size: .
V: TRBV2

DNA: TGTGCCAGTAGTATCCAGGGATTAAGCAATCAGCCCCAGCATTTT
CDR3: CASSIQGLSNQPQHF
J: TRBJ1-5
D: .
size: .
V: TRBV19

DNA: TGCGCCAGCAGCCAAGATCGTACAGGAGGAGAGACCCAGTACTTC
CDR3: CASSQDRTGGETQYF
J: TRBJ2-5
D: .
size: few
V: TRBV4-1

DNA: TGTGCCAGCAGTTGGGGAAGGCGGAACAGTAATGAGCAGTTCTTC
CDR3: CASSWGRRNSNEQFF
J: TRBJ2-1
D: .
size: .
V: TRBV28

DNA: TGTGCCAGCAGTTTCCGACAGCCCTATGGCTACACCTTC
CDR3: CASSFRQPYGYTF
J: TRBJ1-2
D: .
size: .
V: TRBV28

DNA: TGCGCCAGCAGCTTGACAAACTATGGCTACACCTTC
CDR3: CASSLTNYGYTF
J: TRBJ1-2
D: .
size: .
V: TRBV5-1

DNA: TGCAGCGTTGAAAATACAGGATACGGTACTATGAACACTGAAGCTTTCTTT
CDR3: CSVENTGYGTMNTEAFF
J: TRBJ1-1
D: .
size: few
V: TRBV29-1

DNA: TGTGCCAGCAGCTTAGCGGACAGGGATAATTCACCCCTCCACTTT
CDR3: CASSLADRDNSPLHF
J: TRBJ1-6
D: TRBD1
size: few
V: TRBV7-9

DNA: TGTGCCTGGCAGGGGGCGGTGACAGGGCGATCATACTTC
CDR3: CAWQGAVTGRSYF
J: TRBJ2-4
D: TRBD1
size: .
V: TRBV30

DNA: TGTGCCAGCAGCCTAGACCTGGACGTATCCTACGAGCAGTACTTC
CDR3: CASSLDLDVSYEQYF
J: TRBJ2-7
D: .
size: .
V: TRBV4-2

DNA: TGTGCCAGTAAACTCGGGGCAGGTTACACTGAAGCTTTCTTT
CDR3: CASKLGAGYTEAFF
J: TRBJ1-1
D: .
size: .
V: TRBV19

DNA: TGTGCCTGGAGCCCAGGGGGTCTTAGGAACACCATATATTTT
CDR3: CAWSPGGLRNTIYF
J: TRBJ1-3
D: TRBD1
size: .
V: TRBV30

DNA: TGTGCCTGGAGTGTTCCAAGGCCGGGCGCCTACGAGCAGTACTTC
CDR3: CAWSVPRPGAYEQYF
J: TRBJ2-7
D: .
size: .
V: TRBV30

DNA: TGTGCCAGCAGCCAAGATGGTGAATTAGGAGGGGGCGGCTCAACTAATGAAAAACTGTTTTTT
CDR3: CASSQDGELGGGGSTNEKLFF
J: TRBJ1-4
D: TRBD1
size: .
V: TRBV14

DNA: TGCGCCAGCGCCCTAGCGACCGTACGGGAGACCCAGTACTTC
CDR3: CASALATVRETQYF
J: TRBJ2-5
D: .
size: few
V: TRBV10-2

DNA: TGTGCCAGCAGCATCTCAGGGCCAGATACGCAGTATTTT
CDR3: CASSISGPDTQYF
J: TRBJ2-3
D: .
size: .
V: TRBV6-1

DNA: TGTGCCAGCAGCCGGGGGACAGGTAATAATCAGCCCCAGCATTTT
CDR3: CASSRGTGNNQPQHF
J: TRBJ1-5
D: TRBD1
size: .
V: TRBV28

DNA: TGTGCCAGTAGTAATCACCGAGCGAGCGGATATGGCTACACCTTC
CDR3: CASSNHRASGYGYTF
J: TRBJ1-2
D: .
size: .
V: TRBV19

DNA: TGCGCCAGCAGCCAAGATACCCAGACAGGGGGAGGCTACACCTTC
CDR3: CASSQDTQTGGGYTF
J: TRBJ1-2
D: TRBD1
size: .
V: TRBV4-1

DNA: TGTGCCAGCAGTGTTGCCCCGGGCCTTGACACTGAAGCTTTCTTT
CDR3: CASSVAPGLDTEAFF
J: TRBJ1-1
D: .
size: .
V: TRBV6-1

DNA: TGTGCCAGCAGTCGACCGGGACTAGCGGGGGTATACAATGAGCAGTTCTTC
CDR3: CASSRPGLAGVYNEQFF
J: TRBJ2-1
D: TRBD2
size: .
V: TRBV27

DNA: TGTGCCAGCAGTTACGACGGGAACTATGGCTACACCTTC
CDR3: CASSYDGNYGYTF
J: TRBJ1-2
D: .
size: .
V: TRBV6-6

DNA: TGTGCCGCAAAGGTGTCGGTGAACACTGAAGCTTTCTTT
CDR3: CAAKVSVNTEAFF
J: TRBJ1-1
D: .
size: .
V: TRBV10-3

DNA: TGTGCCAGTACATTAGGACTAGCGGGTGAGCAGTTCTTC
CDR3: CASTLGLAGEQFF
J: TRBJ2-1
D: TRBD2
size: .
V: TRBV19

DNA: TGTGCCTGGAGTCGACAGGGGGGTGAAAAACTGTTTTTT
CDR3: CAWSRQGGEKLFF
J: TRBJ1-4
D: TRBD1
size: .
V: TRBV30

DNA: TGCGCCAGCAGCCGCGACAGGGCGGCTTCCGAGCAGTACTTC
CDR3: CASSRDRAASEQYF
J: TRBJ2-7
D: TRBD1
size: once
V: TRBV5-1